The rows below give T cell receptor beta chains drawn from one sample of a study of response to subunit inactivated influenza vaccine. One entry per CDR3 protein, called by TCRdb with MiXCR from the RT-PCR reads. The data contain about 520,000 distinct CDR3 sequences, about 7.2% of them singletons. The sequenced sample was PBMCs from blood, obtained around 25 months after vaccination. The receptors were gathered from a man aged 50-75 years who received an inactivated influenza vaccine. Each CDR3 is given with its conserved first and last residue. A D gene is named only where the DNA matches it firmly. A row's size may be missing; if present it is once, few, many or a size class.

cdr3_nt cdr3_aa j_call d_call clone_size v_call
TGTGCCAGCAGCTTAGCTTTTCAGACTTTTGGAGAGACCCAGTACTTC CASSLAFQTFGETQYF TRBJ2-5 NA few TRBV7-2
TGTGCCAGCAGTTTAGGGACAATTTACATTCAGTACTTC CASSLGTIYIQYF TRBJ2-4 NA NA TRBV12-3/TRBV12-4
TGTGCCAGCAGCCTCGTCTCGAGGGGGGATAAAGATCAGCCCCAGCATTTT CASSLVSRGDKDQPQHF TRBJ1-5 NA many TRBV7-7
TGCGCCAGCAGCTTGTTGCTAGCGGTCTACAATGAGCAGTTCTTC CASSLLLAVYNEQFF TRBJ2-1 TRBD2 NA TRBV5-1
TGTGCCAGCAGCTTGGGTATATTGGCTTTCTTT CASSLGILAFF TRBJ1-1 NA few TRBV11-2
TGTGCCACCTCCTCGAGGATGACTGGCACAGATACGCAGTATTTT CATSSRMTGTDTQYF TRBJ2-3 NA many TRBV7-2
TGCGCCAGCAGCTCGACCCAGGGGCTTTGGGATACGCAGTATTTT CASSSTQGLWDTQYF TRBJ2-3 NA many TRBV5-1
TGTGCCAGCCGAAAGCCAGGGAACACTGAAGCTTTCTTT CASRKPGNTEAFF TRBJ1-1 NA many TRBV21-1
TGTGCCAGCAGTTTGGCGACAGGGGGCGATCAGCCCCAGCATTTT CASSLATGGDQPQHF TRBJ1-5 TRBD1 NA TRBV28
TGTGCCAGCAGAATAAATAATTCACCCCTCCACTTT CASRINNSPLHF TRBJ1-6 NA many TRBV12-3/TRBV12-4
TGTGCCAGCAGCACTTCCGGGACAGGGAGGACAGATACGCAGTATTTT CASSTSGTGRTDTQYF TRBJ2-3 TRBD1 NA TRBV3-1
TGTGCCACCCAAGCCGACAGCAATGAGCAGTTCTTC CATQADSNEQFF TRBJ2-1 NA few TRBV24-1
TGTGCCAGCAGCGCGCCGGGACTAGCGGGAGTCAATGAGCAGTTCTTC CASSAPGLAGVNEQFF TRBJ2-1 TRBD2 NA TRBV12-3/TRBV12-4
TGTGCCAGCTCGACAGGGCCGTACCAAGAGACCCAGTACTTC CASSTGPYQETQYF TRBJ2-5 TRBD1 NA TRBV2
TGTGCCAGCAGTGAAGTCGGGAGGCAGGGGAGCTCCTACGAGCAGTACTTC CASSEVGRQGSSYEQYF TRBJ2-7 NA few TRBV6-1
TGTGCCAGCAGTTCACCAGGGTACAACTCTGGGGCCAACGTCCTGACTTTC CASSSPGYNSGANVLTF TRBJ2-6 NA NA TRBV12-3/TRBV12-4
TGCGCCAGCAGCGCCGGGACACAAAACACCGGGGAGCTGTTTTTT CASSAGTQNTGELFF TRBJ2-2 NA NA TRBV5-1
TGCAGTGCTAGAGATTCGGCAGATAGCAATCAGCCCCAGCATTTT CSARDSADSNQPQHF TRBJ1-5 NA few TRBV20-1
TGCAGCGTTGAAGGACAGGGGTCCCCGAACACTGAAGCTTTCTTT CSVEGQGSPNTEAFF TRBJ1-1 TRBD1 many TRBV29-1
TGTGCCAGCAGTGACCCGCTAGCGGGGGGAGAGACCCAGTACTTC CASSDPLAGGETQYF TRBJ2-5 TRBD2 few TRBV2
TGTGCCAGCACCTCACCAGGTTTTGAGCAGTTCTTC CASTSPGFEQFF TRBJ2-1 NA NA TRBV6-2/TRBV6-3
TGCAGCGTTGAACAGGGAATGAACACTGAAGCTTTCTTT CSVEQGMNTEAFF TRBJ1-1 NA few TRBV29-1
TGTGCCAGCAGTTTAAAGTGGGATCGTGAGCAGTTCTTC CASSLKWDREQFF TRBJ2-1 NA NA TRBV28
TGTGCCTGGAGTGCGGGAATCACAGATACGCAGTATTTT CAWSAGITDTQYF TRBJ2-3 NA NA TRBV30
TGTGCCAGCGCGGAAGGCTTCGCTAGGACTGCGCAGTATTTT CASAEGFARTAQYF TRBJ2-3 NA many TRBV7-2
TGTGCCAGCAGTTACGAGGCGGGTACCTTCCAAGAGACCCAGTACTTC CASSYEAGTFQETQYF TRBJ2-5 NA NA TRBV6-2/TRBV6-3
TGTGCCACCAGTGATGCGCTAGCGGGGAGGGCAGAGACCCAGTACTTC CATSDALAGRAETQYF TRBJ2-5 TRBD2 NA TRBV24-1
TGTGCCAGGCGGACAGTCTACAATGAGCAGTTCTTC CARRTVYNEQFF TRBJ2-1 NA NA TRBV2
TGTGCCAGCTCACCTCCGGGACAGGGACTATACGAGCAGTACTTC CASSPPGQGLYEQYF TRBJ2-7 TRBD1 few TRBV18
TGTGCCAGCAGTCACGGTGAGCTAGGCATCTACAATGAGCAGTTCTTC CASSHGELGIYNEQFF TRBJ2-1 NA NA TRBV12-3/TRBV12-4
TGTGCCAGCAGCCAACAACAGGGCAATGAGCAGTTCTTC CASSQQQGNEQFF TRBJ2-1 NA few TRBV4-2
TGTGCCAGCAGCCCCACGTTCCAGTCCCAGCATTTT CASSPTFQSQHF TRBJ1-5 NA NA TRBV5-8